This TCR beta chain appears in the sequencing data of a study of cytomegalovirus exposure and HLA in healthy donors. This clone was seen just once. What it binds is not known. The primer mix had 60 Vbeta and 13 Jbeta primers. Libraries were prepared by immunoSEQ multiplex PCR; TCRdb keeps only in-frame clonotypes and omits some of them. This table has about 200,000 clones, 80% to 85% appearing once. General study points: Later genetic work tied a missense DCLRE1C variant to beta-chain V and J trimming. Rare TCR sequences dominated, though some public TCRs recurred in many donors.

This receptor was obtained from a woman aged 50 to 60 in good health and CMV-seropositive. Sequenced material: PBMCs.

The CDR3 DNA is TGTGCCAGCCGTCCTGCTGACAGTTCCAGAGCTCCCAATGAAAAACTGTTTTTT. Protein: CASRPADSSRAPNEKLFF. The V gene is TRBV27, the J gene TRBJ1-4; tentative D call: TRBD1 (5 bases). Germline values: CDR1 MNHEY, CDR2 SMNVEV (reference sequence). V lost 8 bases and J lost 5, with 27 bases in between. The CDR3 loop spans 18 amino acids.